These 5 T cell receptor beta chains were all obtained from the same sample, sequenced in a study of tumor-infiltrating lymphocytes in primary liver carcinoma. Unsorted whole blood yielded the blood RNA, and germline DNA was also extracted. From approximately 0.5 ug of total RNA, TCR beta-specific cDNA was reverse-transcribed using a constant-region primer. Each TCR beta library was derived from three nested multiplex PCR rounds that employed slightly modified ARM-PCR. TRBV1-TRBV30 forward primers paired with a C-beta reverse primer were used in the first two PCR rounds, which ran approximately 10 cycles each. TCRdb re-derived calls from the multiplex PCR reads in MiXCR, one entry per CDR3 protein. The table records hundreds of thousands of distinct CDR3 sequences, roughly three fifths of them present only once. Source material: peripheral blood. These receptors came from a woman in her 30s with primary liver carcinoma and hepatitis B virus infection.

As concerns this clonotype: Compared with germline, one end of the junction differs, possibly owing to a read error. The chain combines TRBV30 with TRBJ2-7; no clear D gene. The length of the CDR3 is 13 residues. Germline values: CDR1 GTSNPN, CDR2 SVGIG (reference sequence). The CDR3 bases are TGTGCCTGGAGTGTACCCGCGGTGTACGAGCACTACTTC. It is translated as CAWSVPAVYEHYF.

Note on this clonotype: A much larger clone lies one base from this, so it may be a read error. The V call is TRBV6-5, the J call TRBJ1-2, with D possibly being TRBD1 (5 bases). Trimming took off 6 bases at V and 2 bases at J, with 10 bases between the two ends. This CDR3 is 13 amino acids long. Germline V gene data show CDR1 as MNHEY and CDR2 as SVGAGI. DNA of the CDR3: TGTGCCAGCAGGACAGAGGGCAACTATGGCTACACCTTC. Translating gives CASRTEGNYGYTF.

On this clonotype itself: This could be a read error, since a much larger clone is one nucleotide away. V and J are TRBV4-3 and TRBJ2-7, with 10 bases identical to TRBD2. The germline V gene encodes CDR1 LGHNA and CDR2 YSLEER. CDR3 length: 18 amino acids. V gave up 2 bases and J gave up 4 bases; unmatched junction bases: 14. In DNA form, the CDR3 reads TGCGCCAGCAGCCAAACTCCCCTCGAGACTAGCGGGTCGTACGAGCAGTACTTC. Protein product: CASSQTPLETSGSYEQYF.

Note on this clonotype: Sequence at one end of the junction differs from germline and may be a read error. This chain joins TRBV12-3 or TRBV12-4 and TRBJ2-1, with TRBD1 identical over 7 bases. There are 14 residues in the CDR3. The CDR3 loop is CASMPGGHYNEQFF. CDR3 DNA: TGTGCTAGCATGCCAGGGGGTCACTACAATGAGCAGTTCTTC.

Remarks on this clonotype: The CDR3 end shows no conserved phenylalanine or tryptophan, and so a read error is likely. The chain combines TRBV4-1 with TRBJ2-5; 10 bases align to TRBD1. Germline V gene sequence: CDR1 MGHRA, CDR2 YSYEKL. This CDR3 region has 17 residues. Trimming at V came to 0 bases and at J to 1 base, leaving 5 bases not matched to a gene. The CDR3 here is CASSQDSGQGPQETQYL. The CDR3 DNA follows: TGCGCCAGCAGCCAAGATTCGGGACAGGGGCCCCAAGAGACCCAGTACCTC.